Below are 30 T cell receptor beta chains sequenced from a single sample in a study of blood T cell repertoires in COVID-19 (dated by TCRdb to 2018 to 2020). The library was built by means of the immunoSEQ multiplex PCR assay. TCRdb limited this immuneACCESS table to in-frame rearrangements with V and J called. A share of clones is missing; checked studies link under half to unresolved V genes, and the rest is unexplained. The sample data list roughly 200,000 clones, and roughly 86% of these were observed just once. The ten largest clones take up approximately 10% of the sample. Sequences were obtained from PBMCs or T cells enriched from blood (not recorded which). The receptors originated from a man aged 18 to 29 with acute COVID-19.

This clone showed up just a few times. The chain couples TRBV2 to TRBJ2-2; tentatively, D is TRBD2 (6 bases). This CDR3 contains 15 residues. CDR1 is SNHLY and CDR2 is FYNNEI in the germline V gene. Trimming cost V 8 bases and J 1 base, with 14 bases left between them. The CDR3 spells CASGRGSGNTGELFF. The CDR3 coding sequence is TGTGCCAGCGGACGCGGTAGCGGGAACACCGGGGAGCTGTTTTTT.

CDR3 bases: TGTGCCAGTAGTGGTGGGACAGGGAACAATGAGCAGTTCTTC. The encoded protein is CASSGGTGNNEQFF. This sequence joins TRBV19 and TRBJ2-1, with 9 bases identical to TRBD1. This CDR3 is 14 amino acids long. The J segment lost 5 bases and the V segment lost 5 bases, leaving 4 bases of the junction unmatched. Germline loops: CDR1 LNHDA, CDR2 SQIVND (reference sequence). The complete variable domain, with remaining parts taken from reference TRBV19 and TRBJ2-1, reads DGGITQSPKYLFRKEGQNVTLSCEQNLNHDAMYWYRQDPGQGLRLIYYSQIVNDFQKGDIAEGYSVSREKKESFPLTVTSAQKNPTAFYLCASSGGTGNNEQFFGPGTRLTVL.

The genes are TRBV4-1 and TRBJ2-5, with D possibly matching TRBD2 (6 bases). The length of the CDR3 is 14 residues. Trimming pared 1 base from V and 3 bases from J, leaving 9 bases between. Per the germline V gene, CDR1 is MGHRA and CDR2 is YSYEKL. CDR3 nucleotides: TGCGCCAGCAGCCAAGGACTAGGTAAAGAGACCCAGTACTTC. This encodes CASSQGLGKETQYF.

This chain uses TRBV4-3 with TRBJ1-1; D is unresolved. This CDR3 contains 14 residues. The germline CDR1 and CDR2 sequences are LGHNA and YSLEER. V shed 0 bases and J shed 1 base, with 6 bases lying between them. CDR3 sequence: CASSQDLWNTEAFF. CDR3 coding DNA: TGCGCCAGCAGCCAAGATCTCTGGAACACTGAAGCTTTCTTT.

The rearrangement links TRBV21-1 to TRBJ2-5; whether TRBD2, the table's D call, matches the DNA was not checked. TRBV21-1 is tagged as a pseudogene. CDR3 length: 11 amino acids. CDR3 DNA: TGTGCCCGCACGGTCCAAGAGACCCAGTACTTC. Amino acid sequence: CARTVQETQYF.

The gene calls are TRBV27 and TRBJ2-2; no clear D gene. The CDR3 is 13 amino acids. The V gene lost 8 bases and the J gene lost 5 bases, with 12 bases spanning the gap. Per the germline V gene, CDR1 is MNHEY and CDR2 is SMNVEV (reference sequence). The CDR3 nucleotides are TGTGCCAGCGGCCGGGTATCTACCGGGGAGCTGTTTTTT. Its protein is CASGRVSTGELFF.

V is TRBV19 and J is TRBJ2-7; weak D call: TRBD2 (5 bases). CDR1 is LNHDA, CDR2 SQIVND, per germline (reference sequence). This CDR3 is built from 14 residues. V was shortened by 3 bases and J by 2 bases, with 11 bases between the two germline ends. As DNA, the CDR3 is TGTGCCAGTAGTATGAGCAGCGGCCCCTACGAGCAGTACTTC. It encodes CASSMSSGPYEQYF.

This chain links TRBV7-3 with TRBJ2-1; 8 bases agree with TRBD2. CDR3 length: 16 residues. The V gene's germline CDR1 is SGHTA and CDR2 FQGTGA. The junction had 5 bases not matched to a gene; V was cut back by 1 base and J by 3 bases. The CDR3: CASSLNSGSHYNEQFF. Here the CDR3 DNA reads TGTGCCAGCAGCTTAAACAGCGGGAGTCACTACAATGAGCAGTTCTTC.

The chain has TRBV4-1 and TRBJ1-3, with no clear D. CDR1 is MGHRA, CDR2 YSYEKL, per germline. CDR3 length: 17 residues. With 0 bases removed from V and 0 bases from J, the gap between germline ends came to 12 bases. For the CDR3, the DNA is TGCGCCAGCAGCCAAGATTGGAGGGCGACCTCTGGAAACACCATATATTTT. Translating it yields CASSQDWRATSGNTIYF.

The chain has TRBV30 and TRBJ2-5; TRBD2 aligns across 12 bases. V lost 3 bases and J lost 4; bases outside the gene matches: 3. Germline V gene lookup returns CDR1 GTSNPN and CDR2 SVGIG (reference sequence). The CDR3 extends over 14 amino acids. The CDR3 loop reads CAWRTSGSAETQYF. CDR3 bases: TGTGCCTGGAGGACTAGCGGGAGTGCAGAGACCCAGTACTTC.

V gene TRBV3-1 (or the pseudogene TRBV3-2) combines with J gene TRBJ2-7; 10 bases align to TRBD1. V was clipped by 3 bases and J by 2 bases; unmatched bases: 4. Germline CDR1 is LGHDT and CDR2 is YNNKEL (reference sequence). The CDR3 is 15 residues long. DNA of the CDR3: TGTGCCAGCAGCCAGCCGGGACAGGGGACCTACGAGCAGTACTTC. The encoded protein is CASSQPGQGTYEQYF.

V usage is TRBV7-2 and J usage is TRBJ2-2, with D perhaps TRBD1 (6 bases). Germline V gives CDR1 SGHTA, CDR2 FQGNSA. V lost 5 bases and J 0 bases, leaving 10 bases between the germline ends. CDR3 length: 15 amino acids. The CDR3 is CASSLRTANTGELFF. CDR3 nucleotides: TGTGCCAGCAGCCTAAGGACAGCGAACACCGGGGAGCTGTTTTTT.

CDR3 nucleotide sequence: TGTGCCAGCAGCGTAGTAGGGACTAGCGCCTCCAATGAGCAGTTCTTC. Translated: CASSVVGTSASNEQFF. The chain uses TRBV9 and TRBJ2-1; 10 bases fit TRBD2. Germline V gene sequence: CDR1 SGDLS, CDR2 YYNGEE. J gave up 6 bases and V 0 bases, and 6 bases lay outside the gene matches. There are 16 residues in the CDR3.

The chain is built from TRBV19 and TRBJ1-2, with D tentatively TRBD1 (5 bases). This CDR3 has 14 residues. The V and J ends lost 6 bases and 0 bases respectively, with 11 bases between them. In germline, CDR1 is LNHDA, CDR2 SQIVND (reference sequence). The CDR3 spells CASRTVNPNYGYTF. The CDR3 region has the DNA TGTGCCAGTAGGACAGTGAACCCTAACTATGGCTACACCTTC.

This clone was detected only once. The genes are TRBV9 and TRBJ2-1; 10 bases agree with TRBD2. The CDR3 has 15 residues. Trimming took 5 bases from V and 4 from J; bases not matched to a gene: 6. Germline-derived CDR1 and CDR2 are SGDLS and YYNGEE. The CDR3 sequence: CASSSTSGEYNEQFF. CDR3 bases: TGTGCCAGCAGTTCTACTAGCGGGGAATACAATGAGCAGTTCTTC.

The count of this clone is one. The chain joins TRBV11-2 to TRBJ2-1, with 10 bases that match TRBD2. Looked up from germline, CDR1 is SGHAT and CDR2 is FQNNGV. The CDR3 contains 15 residues. Trimming took 5 bases from V and 7 from J; bases not matched to a gene: 8. CDR3 nucleotide sequence: TGTGCCAGCAGCCCCGTTCTAGCGGGAGTGAATGAGCAGTTCTTC. Protein product: CASSPVLAGVNEQFF.

V usage is TRBV19 and J usage is TRBJ1-2, with 7 positions matching TRBD1. Germline trimming cut 9 bases from V and 14 bases from J; bases unmatched to any gene: 21. Germline V gives CDR1 LNHDA, CDR2 SQIVND (reference sequence). The CDR3 length is 14 residues. CDR3 in DNA: TGTGCCAGCTCTTCGACCTGGGACAGCCCGGCTCGAACCTTC. It encodes CASSSTWDSPARTF.

A single count supports this clone. The chain is built from TRBV7-2 and TRBJ2-6, with TRBD1 matching over 8 bases. In germline, CDR1 is SGHTA, CDR2 FQGNSA. CDR3 length equals 15 residues. V lost 5 bases and J lost 2; bases outside the gene matches: 2. CDR3 amino acids: CASSAQGAGANVLTF. As DNA, the CDR3 is TGTGCCAGCAGCGCACAGGGGGCTGGGGCCAACGTCCTGACTTTC.

Details on this clone: Distinct nucleotide sequences in the sample also encode this CDR3. The chain employs TRBV28 and TRBJ1-3; no definite D call. This CDR3 has 14 residues. Germline V gene lookup returns CDR1 MDHEN and CDR2 SYDVKM. Trimming took off 7 bases at V and 1 base at J, with 11 bases between the two ends. CDR3 in DNA: TGTGCCAGCAAGGAGGGTGCATCTGGAAACACCATATATTTT. It encodes CASKEGASGNTIYF.

The V and J genes are TRBV4-1 and TRBJ1-1; 11 bases match TRBD1. After removal of 3 bases from V and 7 bases from J, the junction contained 13 bases not matched to a gene. In germline, CDR1 is MGHRA, CDR2 YSYEKL. The CDR3 runs 17 residues. CDR3 coding DNA: TGCGCCAGCAGCCAGACCGGGACAGGGGGTACAGAAGGTGAAGCTTTCTTT. Translating it yields CASSQTGTGGTEGEAFF.

The rearrangement joins TRBV6-6 to TRBJ2-7; TRBD2 matches 13 bases. CDR3 length equals 18 residues. Germline loops: CDR1 MNHNY, CDR2 SVGAGI (reference sequence). V gave up 5 bases and J gave up 4 bases; unmatched junction bases: 14. DNA for the CDR3: TGTGCCAGCAGTCACCCAAGAACGGGACTAGCGGGATGGTACGAGCAGTACTTC. Encoded protein: CASSHPRTGLAGWYEQYF.

This rearrangement joins TRBV23-1 to TRBJ2-5, with TRBD1 matching 10 bases. TRBV23-1 is an open reading frame, and its role is uncertain. Germline trimming cut 3 bases from V and 5 bases from J; bases unmatched to any gene: 9. The CDR3 consists of 16 residues. CDR3 in amino acids: CASSHSGTGEEETQYF. In DNA form, the CDR3 reads TGCGCCAGCAGTCACTCCGGGACAGGGGAGGAGGAGACCCAGTACTTC.

The V call is TRBV30, the J call TRBJ1-2; 9 nucleotides line up with TRBD1. Germline CDR1 is GTSNPN and CDR2 is SVGIG (reference sequence). This CDR3 has 15 amino acids. J lost 3 bases, V lost 5 bases, and 10 bases had no gene match. The CDR3 bases are TGTGCCTGGGGGCCGAAAGGGACAGGGCACTATGGCTACACCTTC. Translated, it gives CAWGPKGTGHYGYTF.

The genes are TRBV25-1 and TRBJ1-1, with 7 bases lining up with TRBD1. J was trimmed by 0 bases and V by 5 bases; bases with no gene match: 12. The CDR3 is made up of 17 amino acids. Per germline, CDR1 MGHDK and CDR2 SYGVNS. The CDR3 DNA reads as TGTGCCAGCAGTCTCCAGACAGGGATCCCTTTGAACACTGAAGCTTTCTTT. This translates into CASSLQTGIPLNTEAFF.

The chain links TRBV28 to TRBJ2-7, with TRBD2 identical over 8 bases. V was clipped by 8 bases and J by 3 bases; unmatched bases: 9. Germline values: CDR1 MDHEN, CDR2 SYDVKM. The CDR3 is 14 residues long. CDR3 nucleotide sequence: TGTGCCAGCGTAGCGGGGCGGCGGATCTACGAGCAGTACTTC. This translates into CASVAGRRIYEQYF.

The rearrangement links TRBV6-2 or TRBV6-3 to TRBJ2-1, with 11 nucleotides matching TRBD2. Germline CDR1 is MNHEY and CDR2 is SVGEGT. V lost 0 bases and J lost 3; bases outside the gene matches: 10. The CDR3 covers 19 residues. The CDR3 nucleotides are TGTGCCAGCAGTTACTCGCACTCCGGGACTAGCGGAAACTACAATGAGCAGTTCTTC. Translated: CASSYSHSGTSGNYNEQFF.

This chain connects TRBV4-1 to TRBJ1-3, with D unclear. CDR3 size: 18 residues. Trimming stripped 0 bases from V and 2 bases from J, with 17 bases between. Germline-derived CDR1 and CDR2 are MGHRA and YSYEKL. This chain's CDR3 is CASSQDLTGSRPGNTIYF. The CDR3 DNA follows: TGCGCCAGCAGCCAAGATTTGACGGGGTCCCGTCCTGGAAACACCATATATTTT.

The chain couples TRBV9 to TRBJ2-2, with D possibly being TRBD2 (5 bases). Germline V gives CDR1 SGDLS, CDR2 YYNGEE. The CDR3 has 16 residues. The V and J ends lost 0 bases and 1 base respectively, with 10 bases between them. CDR3 region: CASSVGQRENTGELFF. DNA of the CDR3: TGTGCCAGCAGCGTAGGGCAACGGGAGAACACCGGGGAGCTGTTTTTT.

This sequence joins TRBV2 and TRBJ1-1; 8 nucleotides line up with TRBD1. The CDR3 loop spans 16 amino acids. CDR1 SNHLY and CDR2 FYNNEI come from the germline V gene. V dropped 2 bases and J dropped 6; count of bases not matched to a gene: 11. The chain's CDR3 is CASSEIEGQGGSEAFF. DNA for the CDR3: TGTGCCAGCAGTGAAATTGAAGGACAGGGAGGGTCTGAAGCTTTCTTT.

This clone came up once. In the same sample, other DNA sequences code for this CDR3. The V call is TRBV7-9, the J call TRBJ2-5, with 9 bases matching TRBD2. J lost 5 bases, V lost 1 base, and 5 bases had no gene match. The CDR3 consists of 15 residues. From germline, CDR1 is SEHNR and CDR2 FQNEAQ (reference sequence). CDR3 amino acids: CASSLGIAGAETQYF. In DNA form, the CDR3 reads TGTGCCAGCAGCTTAGGAATAGCGGGAGCGGAGACCCAGTACTTC.